These T cell receptor beta chains were read from a single sample in a study of CD8 T cells in Susac syndrome. One entry per CDR3 protein, called by TCRdb with MiXCR from the immunoSEQ multiplex PCR reads. The data show approximately 120,000 distinct CDR3 sequences, over 85% seen once. The sample consisted of CD8+ T cells from PBMCs. All receptors derive from a human donor with multiple sclerosis. Both conserved end residues are trimmed from each CDR3. Fields, in order: J gene, CDR3 length, V gene, clone size, CDR3 protein. Size is omitted from some rows. Given values are once, few, many or a class for expanded clones.

TRBJ1-5 | 12 | TRBV7-8 | - | ASSYTDSNQPQH
TRBJ1-1 | 12 | TRBV24-1 | - | ATSDLASNTEAF
TRBJ2-7 | 11 | TRBV7-9 | - | ASSPGLHDEQY
TRBJ2-1 | 10 | TRBV24-1 | - | ATSRVYNEQF
TRBJ1-4 | 16 | TRBV5-8 | - | ASPLELKDRGTNEKLF
TRBJ2-7 | 11 | TRBV6-1 | - | ASSDRNSYEQY
TRBJ1-2 | 12 | TRBV3-1 | - | ASSHNRVNYGYT
TRBJ1-1 | 12 | TRBV5-1 | - | ASSPKGGDTEAF
TRBJ2-1 | 9 | TRBV12-5 | - | ASGLFNEQF
TRBJ1-4 | 17 | TRBV7-5 | - | ISVPEAAHRGPGNEKLF
TRBJ2-7 | 11 | TRBV9 | - | ASSVGNRGEQY
TRBJ2-3 | 16 | TRBV11-2 | once | ASSSPSGRALVWDTQY
TRBJ1-1 | 11 | TRBV19 | - | ASSIQGNTEAF
TRBJ2-1 | 13 | TRBV30 | - | AWSVGGSSYNEQF